The next 28 T cell receptor beta chains were all read from a single sample in a study of CD8 T cells in ankylosing spondylitis. From the 5' RACE reads, TCRdb called clonotypes with MiXCR, one entry per CDR3 protein. Counted here are 270,000 or so distinct CDR3 sequences, about 20% occurring once; the ten biggest clones make up approximately 32%. Sequenced input: blood, either unsorted or a sorted T cell fraction (not recorded which). The receptors stem from a male donor with ankylosing spondylitis or in good health (not recorded which).

In this sample, this clonotype turned up many times. V usage is TRBV4-2 and J usage is TRBJ1-5; 11 bases align to TRBD1. Unmatched junction bases numbered 23, after V lost 4 bases and J lost 0 bases. In germline, CDR1 is LGHNA, CDR2 YNFKEQ. The length of the CDR3 is 23 residues. Here the CDR3 DNA reads TGTGCCAGCAGCCCTTCGGTAGTTCCGGGACAGGGGGTGATTGGCTATAGCAATCAGCCCCAGCATTTT. This sequence encodes CASSPSVVPGQGVIGYSNQPQHF.

This clonotype was counted at least ten times. The chain recombines TRBV7-3 with TRBJ2-7; 7 bases are shared with TRBD2. V was clipped by 1 base and J by 4 bases; unmatched bases: 7. The CDR3 runs to 15 residues. The V gene's germline CDR1 is SGHTA and CDR2 FQGTGA. CDR3 sequence reads: CASSLMGGGSYEQYF. Here the CDR3 DNA reads TGTGCCAGCAGCTTAATGGGTGGCGGGAGTTACGAGCAGTACTTC.

There are many counts of this clonotype. J is TRBJ2-7 and V is TRBV10-2; maybe TRBD1 (6 bases). V lost 0 bases, J lost 2 bases, and 8 bases lay in between. The CDR3 has 14 residues. CDR1 is WSHSY and CDR2 is SAAADI in the germline V gene. The CDR3 region has the DNA TGCGCCAGCAGTGAGTCGTGGGGGCCCTACGAGCAGTACTTC. Protein product: CASSESWGPYEQYF.

This clonotype was detected a few times. J is TRBJ2-2 and V is TRBV12-3 or TRBV12-4; D uncertain. The CDR3 extends over 12 amino acids. The ends were cut back, 7 bases at V and 6 bases at J, with 9 bases in the middle. CDR3 bases: TGTGCCAGCACCCCTCGGGCCGGGGAGCTGTTTTTT. Translating it yields CASTPRAGELFF.

This clonotype was found a few times. The J gene is TRBJ2-3, the V gene TRBV7-9; TRBD1 matches at 8 bases. The ends lost 2 bases at V and 2 bases at J; junction bases unmatched: 3. From germline, CDR1 is SEHNR and CDR2 FQNEAQ (reference sequence). The CDR3 consists of 15 residues. CDR3: CASSLSQGATDTQYF. CDR3 nucleotides: TGTGCCAGCAGCTTATCTCAGGGGGCCACAGATACGCAGTATTTT.

This sequence joins TRBV7-9 and TRBJ2-2; 8 positions match TRBD2. Trimming took 6 bases from V and 2 from J; bases not matched to a gene: 8. The germline gives CDR1 SEHNR, CDR2 FQNEAQ (reference sequence). The CDR3 spans 16 residues. CDR3 nucleotide sequence: TGTGCCAGCAGTACGATAGCGGGACCTAACACCGGGGAGCTGTTTTTT. It translates to CASSTIAGPNTGELFF.

The table lists this clonotype with many counts. V and J are TRBV11-2 and TRBJ2-2; TRBD2 might be the D (5 bases). The V gene lost 2 bases and the J gene lost 4 bases, with 5 bases spanning the gap. CDR3 length equals 13 residues. Germline CDR1 is SGHAT and CDR2 is FQNNGV. In nucleotides, the CDR3 is TGTGCCAGCAGCTTAACTAGCACCGGGGAGCTGTTTTTT. Its translation is CASSLTSTGELFF.

A few counts support this clonotype. The chain carries TRBV6-1 and TRBJ2-7, with 7 bases that match TRBD1. This CDR3 comprises 14 residues. The germline V gene encodes CDR1 MNHNS and CDR2 SASEGT. The V and J ends lost 5 bases and 2 bases, in that order; junction bases with no gene match: 6. Written as DNA, the CDR3 is TGTGCCAGCAGTAGAGGGGACAGCCCCTACGAGCAGTACTTC. Amino acid sequence: CASSRGDSPYEQYF.

This clonotype has a handful of counts. The CDR3 DNA reads TGCAGCGTTGTCGTATTTATTTGGCAGGGGGAGGCTGAGCAGTTCTTC. It encodes CSVVVFIWQGEAEQFF. The chain couples TRBV29-1 to TRBJ2-1; a possible D gene is TRBD1 (7 bases). This CDR3 comprises 16 residues. V was shortened by 4 bases and J by 9 bases, with 25 bases between the two germline ends. Germline CDR1 and CDR2: SQVTM and ANQGSEA.

CDR3 bases: TGTGCCAGCAGGAACCGGGACAGGGTCTACAATGAGCAGTTCTTC. It codes for CASRNRDRVYNEQFF. V and J are TRBV28 and TRBJ2-1, with 9 positions matching TRBD1. Trimming removed 6 bases from V and 3 bases from J; junction bases left unmatched: 6. The CDR3 consists of 15 residues. Germline assignment: CDR1 MDHEN and CDR2 SYDVKM.

The rearrangement links TRBV5-5 to TRBJ2-7; D uncertain. CDR3 length: 12 residues. Between the trimmed V and J ends, which lost 4 bases and 3 bases, there was a span of 8 bases. The germline gives CDR1 SGHKS, CDR2 YYEKEE (reference sequence). This chain's CDR3 is CASSPQLYEQYF. The CDR3 DNA follows: TGTGCCAGCAGCCCTCAACTCTACGAGCAGTACTTC.

The CDR3 bases are TGCGCCAGCAGCGACGACAGACTGGCCCCCTACGAGCAGTACTTC. It specifies CASSDDRLAPYEQYF. The chain links TRBV5-1 to TRBJ2-7; maybe TRBD1 (5 bases). The CDR3 runs 15 residues. Per the germline V gene, CDR1 is SGHRS and CDR2 is YFSETQ. V was trimmed by 4 bases and J by 2 bases, leaving 16 bases between them.

This clonotype showed up many times. The chain recombines TRBV20-1 with TRBJ1-1, with D possibly matching TRBD1 (6 bases). The CDR3 sequence is 12 residues long. The germline V and J ends were trimmed by 3 bases and 5 bases, with 10 bases remaining between them. The germline V gene encodes CDR1 DFQATT and CDR2 SNEGSKA (reference sequence). The CDR3 coding sequence is TGCAGTGCTAGGGGGGCGGGTACTGAAGCTTTCTTT. It specifies CSARGAGTEAFF.

This chain uses TRBV29-1 with TRBJ2-1; D is ambiguous. Germline V gene data show CDR1 as SQVTM and CDR2 as ANQGSEA. The CDR3 totals 11 residues. V was shortened by 7 bases and J by 7 bases, with 11 bases between the two germline ends. CDR3 in amino acids: CSAYWGNEQFF. The DNA for the CDR3 is TGCAGCGCCTATTGGGGAAATGAGCAGTTCTTC.

The CDR3 region is CASSPDRGTSPGEQYF. Here the CDR3 DNA reads TGTGCCAGCAGTCCGGACAGGGGAACTTCCCCCGGCGAGCAGTACTTC. The chain is built from TRBV28 and TRBJ2-7; TRBD1 matches at 9 bases. Germline V lookup: CDR1 MDHEN, CDR2 SYDVKM. This CDR3 comprises 16 residues. Unmatched junction bases numbered 14, after V lost 5 bases and J lost 6 bases.

This clonotype was detected a few times. This chain uses TRBV12-3 or TRBV12-4 with TRBJ2-7; a weak D match, TRBD1 (6 bases). CDR3 size: 12 residues. V was cut by 4 bases and J by 7 bases, with 11 bases left in between. CDR3 region: CASSSTRGEQYF. CDR3 in DNA: TGTGCCAGCAGTTCCACGAGGGGGGAGCAGTACTTC.

The chain combines TRBV6-6 with TRBJ2-1, with 9 bases lining up with TRBD2. Trimming took 6 bases from V and 9 from J; bases not matched to a gene: 3. The CDR3 totals 12 residues. Germline assignment: CDR1 MNHNY and CDR2 SVGAGI (reference sequence). The CDR3 here is CASSLAGFEQFF. The CDR3 nucleotides read TGTGCCAGCAGCCTAGCGGGATTTGAGCAGTTCTTC.

Only a few counts were recorded for this clonotype. CDR3 nucleotide sequence: TGTGCCAGCAGTGAACAGCTTAACCCCTCCTACGAGCAGTACTTC. It specifies CASSEQLNPSYEQYF. The chain has TRBV6-1 and TRBJ2-7; unclear D gene. Trimming removed 2 bases at V and 0 bases at J, with 11 bases between. This CDR3 contains 15 residues. Germline-derived CDR1 and CDR2 are MNHNS and SASEGT.

This clonotype appeared a few times. The chain couples TRBV5-1 to TRBJ1-1; D possibly corresponds to TRBD1 (6 bases). This CDR3 comprises 15 residues. Trimming removed 2 bases at V and 3 bases at J, with 14 bases between. Germline V gene data show CDR1 as SGHRS and CDR2 as YFSETQ. This CDR3 reads CASSFERDIDTEAFF. The CDR3 coding sequence is TGCGCCAGCAGCTTCGAACGGGACATCGACACTGAAGCTTTCTTT.

This clonotype turned up a few times. The chain employs TRBV7-6 and TRBJ2-3; maybe TRBD2 (6 bases). The germline V and J ends were trimmed by 5 bases and 8 bases, with 14 bases remaining between them. Germline CDR1 is SGHVS and CDR2 is FNYEAQ. This CDR3 is built from 13 residues. CDR3: CASSPPLGGTQYF. The DNA of the CDR3 is TGTGCCAGCAGCCCCCCCCTGGGGGGTACGCAGTATTTT.

This clonotype was counted between two and nine times. V usage is TRBV5-1 and J usage is TRBJ1-1, with 10 bases matching TRBD1. Germline trimming cut 3 bases from V and 4 bases from J; bases unmatched to any gene: 9. From germline, CDR1 is SGHRS and CDR2 YFSETQ. The CDR3 spans 16 residues. The CDR3 protein is CASSSTGTGAGTEAFF. The CDR3 DNA reads TGCGCCAGCAGCTCTACCGGGACAGGGGCAGGCACTGAAGCTTTCTTT.

This clonotype has more than one count but fewer than ten. For the CDR3, the DNA is TGTGCCAGCAGTGAAACTACGCCACAGAGAACTAACTATGGCTACACCTTC. It translates to CASSETTPQRTNYGYTF. J is TRBJ1-2 and V is TRBV25-1, with no clear D. V was pared by 2 bases and J by 0 bases, with 16 bases between. Germline loops: CDR1 MGHDK, CDR2 SYGVNS. The length of the CDR3 is 17 residues.

This clonotype appeared a few times. The chain recombines TRBV5-1 with TRBJ2-1; D unresolved. Trimming removed 4 bases from V and 0 bases from J, with 11 bases in between. Germline assignment: CDR1 SGHRS and CDR2 YFSETQ. The CDR3 runs 15 residues. CDR3 bases: TGCGCCAGCAGCACGCTAAGCGTCTCCTACAATGAGCAGTTCTTC. Translated, it gives CASSTLSVSYNEQFF.

This clonotype was seen a handful of times. The gene calls are TRBV27 and TRBJ2-7; 7 bases match TRBD1. The germline CDR1 and CDR2 sequences are MNHEY and SMNVEV (reference sequence). V shed 5 bases, J shed 3 bases, and the junction held 7 bases outside the gene matches. The CDR3 consists of 14 residues. CDR3 region: CASSPWDRDYEQYF. The CDR3 DNA reads as TGTGCCAGCAGTCCCTGGGACAGAGACTACGAGCAGTACTTC.

In its sample, this clonotype was seen once. V and J are TRBV7-9 and TRBJ2-7; TRBD1 matches at 7 bases. The CDR3 extends over 13 amino acids. Germline CDR1 and CDR2: SEHNR and FQNEAQ (reference sequence). The ends lost 8 bases at V and 3 bases at J; junction bases unmatched: 7. The CDR3 sequence: CASRFQGDYEQYF. CDR3 coding DNA: TGTGCCAGCCGATTTCAGGGGGACTACGAGCAGTACTTC. The variable domain in full, completed from reference TRBV7-9 and TRBJ2-7, reads DTGVSQNPRHKITKRGQNVTFRCDPISEHNRLYWYRQTLGQGPEFLTYFQNEAQLEKSRLLSDRFSAERPKGSFSTLEIQRTEQGDSAMYLCASRFQGDYEQYFGPGTRLTVT.

V is TRBV14 and J is TRBJ2-7; perhaps TRBD1 as D (6 bases). CDR3 length equals 15 residues. Germline assignment: CDR1 SGHDN and CDR2 FVKESK. V lost 1 base, J lost 7 bases, and 17 bases lay in between. The CDR3 here is CASSQATPGVGEQYF. Written as DNA, the CDR3 is TGTGCCAGCAGCCAAGCAACGCCAGGGGTTGGAGAGCAGTACTTC.

The J gene is TRBJ2-4, the V gene TRBV13; 10 positions agree with TRBD2. Germline assignment: CDR1 PRHDT and CDR2 FYEKMQ (reference sequence). The V segment lost 5 bases and the J segment 0 bases; nucleotides outside the gene matches: 10. The CDR3 sequence is 18 residues long. CDR3 coding DNA: TGTGCCAGCAGCCGTGCCGAAAGCGGGAGGGCAGCCAAAAACATTCAGTACTTC. It specifies CASSRAESGRAAKNIQYF.

The table lists this clonotype with a few counts. The genes are TRBV29-1 and TRBJ2-3; tentative D call: TRBD2 (6 bases). Per germline, CDR1 SQVTM and CDR2 ANQGSEA. The CDR3 length is 14 residues. V gave up 2 bases and J gave up 1 base, with 10 bases separating them. The CDR3 DNA is TGCAGCGTTGAAAACGGGAGTCGCACAGATACGCAGTATTTT. Translated: CSVENGSRTDTQYF.